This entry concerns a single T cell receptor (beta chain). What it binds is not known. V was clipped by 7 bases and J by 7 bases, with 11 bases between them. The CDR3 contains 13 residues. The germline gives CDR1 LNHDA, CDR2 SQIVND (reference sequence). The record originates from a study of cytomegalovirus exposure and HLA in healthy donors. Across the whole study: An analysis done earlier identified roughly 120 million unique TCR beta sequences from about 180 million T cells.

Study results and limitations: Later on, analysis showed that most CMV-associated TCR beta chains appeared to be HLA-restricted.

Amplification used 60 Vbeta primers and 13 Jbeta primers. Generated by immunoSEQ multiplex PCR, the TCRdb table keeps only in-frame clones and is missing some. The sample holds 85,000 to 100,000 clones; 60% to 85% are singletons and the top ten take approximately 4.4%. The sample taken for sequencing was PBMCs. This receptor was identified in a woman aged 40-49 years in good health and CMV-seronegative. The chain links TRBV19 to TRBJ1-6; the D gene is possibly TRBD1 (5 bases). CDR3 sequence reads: CASKGQGNSPLHF. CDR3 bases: TGTGCCAGTAAGGGTCAGGGCAATTCACCCCTCCACTTT. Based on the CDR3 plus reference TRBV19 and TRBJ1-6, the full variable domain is DGGITQSPKYLFRKEGQNVTLSCEQNLNHDAMYWYRQDPGQGLRLIYYSQIVNDFQKGDIAEGYSVSREKKESFPLTVTSAQKNPTAFYLCASKGQGNSPLHFGNGTRLTVT.